This T cell receptor (beta chain) was captured in a study of T cell responses to AZD1222 COVID-19 vaccine. Repertoires were generated with immunoSEQ multiplex PCR, while TCRdb's copy carries only in-frame clones and drops some. Here the sample spans more than 100,000 clones, more than 85% being singletons. From germline, CDR1 is SGDLS and CDR2 YYNGEE. The CDR3 is 17 residues long. V was pared by 4 bases and J by 3 bases, with 19 bases between. This specimen consisted of peripheral blood, obtained 28 days after the second AZD1222 dose. The rearrangement links TRBV9 to TRBJ2-2; either TRBD1 or TRBD2 may fit D (7 bases each). This sequence originates from an adult who received the AZD1222 COVID-19 vaccine. CDR3 in DNA: TGTGCCAGCAGCCAATCCCAGGGGGGGCGAGACACCGGGGAGCTGTTTTTT. This codes for CASSQSQGGRDTGELFF. The full variable domain, rest sourced from reference TRBV9 and TRBJ2-2, is DSGVTQTPKHLITATGQRVTLRCSPRSGDLSVYWYQQSLDQGLQFLIQYYNGEERAKGNILERFSAQQFPDLHSELNLSSLELGDSALYFCASSQSQGGRDTGELFFGEGSRLTVL.